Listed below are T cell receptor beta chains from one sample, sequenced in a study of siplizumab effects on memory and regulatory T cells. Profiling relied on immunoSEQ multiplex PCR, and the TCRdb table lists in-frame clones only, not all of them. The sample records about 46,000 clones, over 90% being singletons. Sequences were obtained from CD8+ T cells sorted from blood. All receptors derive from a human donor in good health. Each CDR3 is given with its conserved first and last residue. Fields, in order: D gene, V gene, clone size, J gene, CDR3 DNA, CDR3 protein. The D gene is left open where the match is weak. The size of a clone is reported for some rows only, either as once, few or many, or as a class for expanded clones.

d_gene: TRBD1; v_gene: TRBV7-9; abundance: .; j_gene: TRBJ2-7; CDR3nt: TGTGCCAGCACCACAGGGGGCGGGGAGCAGTACTTC; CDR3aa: CASTTGGGEQYF
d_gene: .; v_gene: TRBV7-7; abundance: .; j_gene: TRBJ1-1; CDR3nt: TGTGCCAGCAGCTTGGGTCTTTTGACTGAAGCTTTCTTT; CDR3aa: CASSLGLLTEAFF
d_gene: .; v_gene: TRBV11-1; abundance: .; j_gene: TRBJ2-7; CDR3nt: TGTGCCAGCAGCTTATTCGGGCTTACCTACGAGCAGTACTTC; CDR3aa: CASSLFGLTYEQYF
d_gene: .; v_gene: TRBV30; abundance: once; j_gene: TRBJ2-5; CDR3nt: TGTGCCTGGAACTCCGGAGGTCCCGAGACCCAGTACTTC; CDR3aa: CAWNSGGPETQYF
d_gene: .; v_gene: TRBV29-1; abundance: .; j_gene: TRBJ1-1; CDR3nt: TGCAGCGTTGGGAGGGCAGCGCACACTGAAGCTTTCTTT; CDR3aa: CSVGRAAHTEAFF
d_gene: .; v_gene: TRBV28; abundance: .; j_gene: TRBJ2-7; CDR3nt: TGTGCCAGCAGTTTACCCCGGAGTGGTCTTACCGGGACAATCGGGTACGAGCAGTACTTC; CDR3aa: CASSLPRSGLTGTIGYEQYF
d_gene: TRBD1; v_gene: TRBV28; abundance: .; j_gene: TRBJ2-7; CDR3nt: TGTGCCAGCAGTCCCCCAGGGGGCCGCTACGAGCAGTACTTC; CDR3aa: CASSPPGGRYEQYF
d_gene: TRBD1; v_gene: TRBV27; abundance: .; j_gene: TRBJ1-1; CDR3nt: TGTGCCAGCAGACCCAAACAGGGGGCGGCTACTGAAGCTTTCTTT; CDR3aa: CASRPKQGAATEAFF
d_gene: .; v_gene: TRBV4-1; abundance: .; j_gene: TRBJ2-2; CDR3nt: TGCGCCAGCAGCCAAACACAGGGAAACACCGGGGAGCTGTTTTTT; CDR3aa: CASSQTQGNTGELFF
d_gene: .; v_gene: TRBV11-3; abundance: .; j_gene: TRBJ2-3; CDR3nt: TGTGCCAGCAGCTTAGGTTTCACAGATACGCAGTATTTT; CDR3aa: CASSLGFTDTQYF
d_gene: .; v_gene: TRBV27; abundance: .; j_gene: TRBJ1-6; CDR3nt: TGTGCCAGCAGTAAAGCGGCATCACCCCTCCACTTT; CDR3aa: CASSKAASPLHF
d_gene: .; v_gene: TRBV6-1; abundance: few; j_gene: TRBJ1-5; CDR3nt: TGTGCCAGCAGTGTGGATTCCCGTCGCAATCAGCCCCAGCATTTT; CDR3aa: CASSVDSRRNQPQHF
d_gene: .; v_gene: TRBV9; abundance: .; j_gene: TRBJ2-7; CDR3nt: TGTGCCAGCAGCGAACAGGGTGGCGGGTACGAGCAGTACTTC; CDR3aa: CASSEQGGGYEQYF
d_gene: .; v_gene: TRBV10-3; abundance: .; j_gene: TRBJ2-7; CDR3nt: TGTGCCATCAGTGAGTCGCCGACTAGCTCCTACGAGCAGTACTTC; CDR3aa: CAISESPTSSYEQYF
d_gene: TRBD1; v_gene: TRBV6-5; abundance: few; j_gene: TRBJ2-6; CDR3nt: TGTGCCAGCAGTTACACAGGGGGCTCTGGGGCCAACGTCCTGACTTTC; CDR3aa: CASSYTGGSGANVLTF
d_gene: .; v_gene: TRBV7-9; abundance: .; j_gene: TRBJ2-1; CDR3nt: TGTGCCAGCAGCTTAGCCAGGAATATTGAGCAGTTCTTC; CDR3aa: CASSLARNIEQFF
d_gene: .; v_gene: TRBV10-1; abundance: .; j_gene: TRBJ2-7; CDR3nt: TGCGCCAGCAGTGACAACACCTACGAGCAGTACTTC; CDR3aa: CASSDNTYEQYF
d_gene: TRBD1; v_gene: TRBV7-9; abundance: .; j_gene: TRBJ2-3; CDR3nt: TGTGCCAGCATGAACACCGGGACAGGAGAGCCCAAGGATACGCAGTATTTT; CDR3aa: CASMNTGTGEPKDTQYF
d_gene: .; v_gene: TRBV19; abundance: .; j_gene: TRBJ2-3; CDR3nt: TGTGCCAGTAGTATGCTACCGACGATCACAGATACGCAGTATTTT; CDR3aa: CASSMLPTITDTQYF
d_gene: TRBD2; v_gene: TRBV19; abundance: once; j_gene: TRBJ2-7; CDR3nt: TGTGCCAGTAGTACCCGGACTAGCGGGAGTTCCGAGCAGTACTTC; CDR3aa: CASSTRTSGSSEQYF
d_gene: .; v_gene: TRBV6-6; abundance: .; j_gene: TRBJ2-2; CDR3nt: TGTGCCAGCAGCCACGGTAGTGAGGCCGGGGAGCTGTTTTTT; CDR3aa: CASSHGSEAGELFF
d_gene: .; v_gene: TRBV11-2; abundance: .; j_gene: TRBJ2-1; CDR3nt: TGTGCCAGCAGCTTTTACGGGAGCCCGAGCTCCTACAATGAGCAGTTCTTC; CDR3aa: CASSFYGSPSSYNEQFF
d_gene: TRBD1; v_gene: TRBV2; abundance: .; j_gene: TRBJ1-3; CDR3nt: TGTGCCAGCAGCATACCGGGACAGTATGGAAACACCATATATTTT; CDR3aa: CASSIPGQYGNTIYF
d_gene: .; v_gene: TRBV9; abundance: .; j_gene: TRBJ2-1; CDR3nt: TGTGCCAGCAGCGTATCGGCTAGCGATAGCGATGAGCAGTTCTTC; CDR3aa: CASSVSASDSDEQFF
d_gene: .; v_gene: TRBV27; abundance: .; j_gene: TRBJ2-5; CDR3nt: TGTGCCAGCAGTCCGGGACACCAAGAGACCCAGTACTTC; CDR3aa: CASSPGHQETQYF
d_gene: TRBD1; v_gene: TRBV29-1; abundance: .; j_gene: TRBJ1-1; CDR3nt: TGCAGCGCCCGACAGGGGACGGGCGCTGAAGCTTTCTTT; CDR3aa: CSARQGTGAEAFF
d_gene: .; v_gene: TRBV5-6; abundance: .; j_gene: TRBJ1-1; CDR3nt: TGTGCCAGCAGCTTTCCGGACCGTGAGTCGACTGAAGCTTTCTTT; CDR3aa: CASSFPDRESTEAFF
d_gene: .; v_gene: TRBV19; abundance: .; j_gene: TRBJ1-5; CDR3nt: TGTGCCAGTAGTATCCGGGAGTACAATCAGCCCCAGCATTTT; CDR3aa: CASSIREYNQPQHF
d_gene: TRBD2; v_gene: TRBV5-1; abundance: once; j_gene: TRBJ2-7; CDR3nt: TGCGCCAGCAGCTTGTTTGTTAGCGGGGGCCCCTACGAGCAGTACTTC; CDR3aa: CASSLFVSGGPYEQYF
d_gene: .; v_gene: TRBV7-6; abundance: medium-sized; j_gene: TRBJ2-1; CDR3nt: TGTGCCAGCAGCCTGGGAGGTCTTTCCAATGAGCAGTTCTTC; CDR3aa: CASSLGGLSNEQFF
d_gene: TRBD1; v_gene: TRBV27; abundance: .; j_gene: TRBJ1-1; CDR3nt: TGTGCCAGCTATTCAGGGGGGGAGACTGAAGCTTTCTTT; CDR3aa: CASYSGGETEAFF
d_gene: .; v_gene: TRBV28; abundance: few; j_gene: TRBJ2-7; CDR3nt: TGTGCCAGCAGTTTCACTAGTTTCTCCTACGAGCAGTACTTC; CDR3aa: CASSFTSFSYEQYF
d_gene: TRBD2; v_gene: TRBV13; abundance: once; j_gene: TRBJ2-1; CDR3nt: TGTGCCAGCCCAAACCTAGCGGGAGCCCTCAATGAGCAGTTCTTC; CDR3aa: CASPNLAGALNEQFF
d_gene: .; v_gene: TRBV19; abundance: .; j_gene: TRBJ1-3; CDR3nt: TGTGCCAGTAGTGTTGCGGGAGGAGGAGGAAACACCATATATTTT; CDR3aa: CASSVAGGGGNTIYF
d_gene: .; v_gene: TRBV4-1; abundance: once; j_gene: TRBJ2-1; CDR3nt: TGCGCCAGCAGCCAAGATCTGAGGGGTTGGGACAATGAGCAGTTCTTC; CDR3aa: CASSQDLRGWDNEQFF
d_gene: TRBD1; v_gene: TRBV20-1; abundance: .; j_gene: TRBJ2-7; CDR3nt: TGCAGTGCACGACAGGGATACGAGCAGTACTTC; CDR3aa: CSARQGYEQYF
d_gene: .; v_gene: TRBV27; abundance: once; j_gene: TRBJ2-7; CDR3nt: TGTGCCAGCCGGATAAAAGGGGTGTACACCTACGAGCAGTACTTC; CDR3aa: CASRIKGVYTYEQYF
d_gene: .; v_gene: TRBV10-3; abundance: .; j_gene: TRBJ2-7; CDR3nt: TGTGCCATCAGTGAGTCTGGGGAGAGTGATTACTACGAGCAGTACTTC; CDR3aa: CAISESGESDYYEQYF
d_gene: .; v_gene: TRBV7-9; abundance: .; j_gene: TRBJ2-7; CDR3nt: TGTGCCAGCAGCCGCGAAAACACCCACGAGCAGTACTTC; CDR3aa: CASSRENTHEQYF
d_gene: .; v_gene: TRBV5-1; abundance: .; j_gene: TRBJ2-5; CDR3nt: TGCGCCAGCAGCTTAGGGATGGGCGCGGCCCAGGAGGAGACCCAGTACTTC; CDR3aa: CASSLGMGAAQEETQYF
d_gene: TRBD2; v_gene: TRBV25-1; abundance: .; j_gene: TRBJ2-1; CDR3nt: TGTGCCAGCAGCCGCGGACTAGCGGTTTACAATGAGCAGTTCTTC; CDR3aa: CASSRGLAVYNEQFF
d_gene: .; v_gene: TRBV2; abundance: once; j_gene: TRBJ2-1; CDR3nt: TGTGCCAGCAGTGTGGACATAAGCTCCTACAATGAGCAGTTCTTC; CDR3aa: CASSVDISSYNEQFF
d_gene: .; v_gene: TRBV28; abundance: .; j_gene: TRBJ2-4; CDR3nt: TGTGCCAGCAGTAAGCCGACCGGGACCAACGGGGACATTCAGTACTTC; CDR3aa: CASSKPTGTNGDIQYF
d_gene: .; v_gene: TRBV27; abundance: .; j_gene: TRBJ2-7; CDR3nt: TGTGCCAGCAGTTTATGGCCCTCGACCAGGGGCCACTCCTACGAGCAGTACTTC; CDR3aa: CASSLWPSTRGHSYEQYF
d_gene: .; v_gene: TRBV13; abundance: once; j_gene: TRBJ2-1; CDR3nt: TGTGCCAGCAGCTGGGCGGGACAACGCTACAATGAGCAGTTCTTC; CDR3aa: CASSWAGQRYNEQFF
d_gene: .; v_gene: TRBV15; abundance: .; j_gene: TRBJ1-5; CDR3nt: TGTGCCACCAGCAGCTTGGGTCAGCCCCAGCATTTT; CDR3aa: CATSSLGQPQHF
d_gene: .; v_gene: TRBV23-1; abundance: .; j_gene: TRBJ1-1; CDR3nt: TGCGCCAGCAGTCAACTGTCCTTGAACACTGAAGCTTTCTTT; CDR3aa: CASSQLSLNTEAFF
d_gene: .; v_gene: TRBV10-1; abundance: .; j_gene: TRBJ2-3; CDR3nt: TGCGCCAGCAGTGAGCAACGGGGCACTGATACGCAGTATTTT; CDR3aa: CASSEQRGTDTQYF
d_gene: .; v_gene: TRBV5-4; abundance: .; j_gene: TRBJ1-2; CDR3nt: TGTGCCAGCAGCTTGCCAGATAACTATGGCTACACCTTC; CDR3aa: CASSLPDNYGYTF
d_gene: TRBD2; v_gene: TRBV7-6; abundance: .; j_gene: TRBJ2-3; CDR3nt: TGTGCCAGCAGCCCGCTTTCCTCAGCGGGGAGCACAGATACGCAGTATTTT; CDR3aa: CASSPLSSAGSTDTQYF
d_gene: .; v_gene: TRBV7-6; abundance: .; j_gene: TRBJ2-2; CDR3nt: TGTGCCAGCAGCTTTAGTGGGAACGGGGAGCTGTTTTTT; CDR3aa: CASSFSGNGELFF
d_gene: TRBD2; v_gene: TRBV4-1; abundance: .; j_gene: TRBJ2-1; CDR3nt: TGCGCCAGCAGCCAATCCCCCTCTAGCGGGCATGAGCAGTTCTTC; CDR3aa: CASSQSPSSGHEQFF
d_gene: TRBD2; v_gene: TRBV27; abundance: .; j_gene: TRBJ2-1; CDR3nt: TGTGCCAGCCGGGGGGATCCTTACAATGAGCAGTTCTTC; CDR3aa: CASRGDPYNEQFF